One and the same sample provided the 24 T cell receptor beta chains below, sequenced in a study of blood T cell repertoires in COVID-19. Method: immunoSEQ multiplex PCR; TCRdb's copy keeps in-frame clones and lacks some. Among 200,000 to 250,000 clones listed, 85% to 90% were seen once. The sample consisted of peripheral blood. The receptors originated from a man younger than 35 with active or convalescent COVID-19.

This clone has just a few counts. The chain combines TRBV4-1 with TRBJ1-1; D uncertain. Trimming pared 3 bases from V and 0 bases from J, leaving 5 bases between. The CDR3 is 13 residues long. Germline CDR1 is MGHRA and CDR2 is YSYEKL. The CDR3 loop is CASSHDMNTEAFF. The CDR3 DNA reads TGCGCCAGCAGCCACGACATGAACACTGAAGCTTTCTTT.

This chain uses TRBV7-7 with TRBJ2-7, with a tentative D call TRBD2 (6 bases). This CDR3 has 16 amino acids. Trimming cost V 4 bases and J 2 bases, with 18 bases left between them. Germline V lookup: CDR1 SSHAT, CDR2 FNYEAQ (reference sequence). CDR3 DNA: TGTGCCAGCAGCTCCCCGGGGGAGGCTGAAACCTACGAGCAGTACTTC. Amino acid sequence: CASSSPGEAETYEQYF.

This clone showed up just once. The chain links TRBV10-3 to TRBJ2-2; TRBD2 matches at 8 bases. Germline CDR1 ENHRY, CDR2 SYGVKD. The V gene end was trimmed by 8 bases and the J gene end by 1 base; junction bases not matched to a gene: 6. This CDR3 has 15 amino acids. The CDR3 loop reads CAILVGLVNTGELFF. CDR3 nucleotides: TGTGCCATCTTGGTGGGACTAGTGAACACCGGGGAGCTGTTTTTT.

Worth noting for this clone: Other DNA sequences within the sample encode an identical CDR3. The chain recombines TRBV5-4 with TRBJ2-5; TRBD1 agrees at 7 bases. Unmatched junction bases numbered 7, after V lost 5 bases and J lost 3 bases. Germline CDR1 is SGHNT and CDR2 is YYREEE (reference sequence). The CDR3 covers 14 residues. This CDR3 is CASSFRGTEETQYF. The CDR3 coding sequence is TGTGCCAGCAGTTTTCGAGGGACAGAAGAGACCCAGTACTTC.

The chain employs TRBV15 and TRBJ1-1; 7 bases match TRBD1. CDR3 length: 15 residues. Germline V gene lookup returns CDR1 LNHNV and CDR2 YYDKDF (reference sequence). V shed 7 bases, J shed 0 bases, and the junction held 8 bases outside the gene matches. DNA for the CDR3: TGTGCCACCATGGACAGGTTAGGTATGAACACTGAAGCTTTCTTT. Translation gives CATMDRLGMNTEAFF. The entire variable domain, with the rest obtained from reference TRBV15 and TRBJ1-1, is as follows: DAMVIQNPRYQVTQFGKPVTLSCSQTLNHNVMYWYQQKSSQAPKLLFHYYDKDFNNEADTPDNFQSRRPNTSFCFLDIRSPGLGDTAMYLCATMDRLGMNTEAFFGQGTRLTVV.

The rearrangement uses TRBV7-9 and TRBJ1-1; D unresolved. Trimming shortened V by 5 bases and J by 0 bases, and 13 bases separated the two germline ends. From germline, CDR1 is SEHNR and CDR2 FQNEAQ (reference sequence). The CDR3 contains 15 residues. The CDR3 nucleotides read TGTGCCAGCAGCCCGCCGGCGGGGATGAACACTGAAGCTTTCTTT. This gives the protein CASSPPAGMNTEAFF.

This chain's CDR3 is CAWSVQGGNQPQHF. The CDR3, as DNA: TGTGCCTGGAGTGTCCAGGGGGGCAATCAGCCCCAGCATTTT. V is TRBV30 and J is TRBJ1-5; TRBD1 aligns across 7 bases. Germline V gene sequence: CDR1 GTSNPN, CDR2 SVGIG (reference sequence). This CDR3 is built from 14 residues. J was trimmed by 2 bases and V by 0 bases; bases with no gene match: 1.

The V call is TRBV3-1 (or the pseudogene TRBV3-2), the J call TRBJ1-5, with unresolved D. The ends were cut back, 0 bases at V and 7 bases at J, with 7 bases in the middle. The germline CDR1 and CDR2 sequences are LGHDT and YNNKEL (reference sequence). There are 13 residues in the CDR3. CDR3 in amino acids: CASSQDSVQPQHF. DNA for the CDR3: TGTGCCAGCAGCCAAGACAGCGTGCAGCCCCAGCATTTT.

The rearrangement uses TRBV6-1 and TRBJ1-5; D remains ambiguous. CDR3 length: 15 amino acids. Germline V gene data show CDR1 as MNHNS and CDR2 as SASEGT. The ends were cut back, 2 bases at V and 0 bases at J, with 8 bases in the middle. DNA of the CDR3: TGTGCCAGCAGTGAACGACATCTTAGCAATCAGCCCCAGCATTTT. Translated, it gives CASSERHLSNQPQHF.

This chain links TRBV3-1 (or the pseudogene TRBV3-2) with TRBJ2-5; 8 nucleotides match TRBD2. The CDR3 extends over 16 amino acids. After removal of 0 bases from V and 2 bases from J, the junction contained 5 bases not matched to a gene. Germline CDR1 is LGHDT and CDR2 is YNNKEL (reference sequence). The CDR3 DNA reads as TGTGCCAGCAGCCAAGATGGCGGGAGGACTCAAGAGACCCAGTACTTC. This codes for CASSQDGGRTQETQYF.

Here the CDR3 reads CASSLGANEQYF. CDR3 coding DNA: TGTGCCAGCAGCCTTGGGGCGAACGAGCAGTACTTC. This chain joins TRBV3-1 (or the pseudogene TRBV3-2) and TRBJ2-7; a possible D gene is TRBD1 (5 bases). The length of the CDR3 is 12 residues. Germline assignment: CDR1 LGHDT and CDR2 YNNKEL (reference sequence). V dropped 4 bases and J dropped 5 bases, with 9 bases sitting between them.

The CDR3 region is CASSPEAESYGYTF. The CDR3 region has the DNA TGCGCCAGCAGTCCCGAGGCTGAAAGCTATGGCTACACCTTC. The chain joins TRBV5-1 to TRBJ1-2; D unresolved. V lost 5 bases to trimming and J lost 4 bases, with 15 bases between them. From germline, CDR1 is SGHRS and CDR2 YFSETQ. This CDR3 is 14 amino acids long.

The chain joins TRBV19 to TRBJ2-3; a weak D match, TRBD1 (5 bases). Per germline, CDR1 LNHDA and CDR2 SQIVND (reference sequence). V shed 7 bases and J shed 2 bases, with 13 bases lying between them. The CDR3 spans 14 residues. CDR3 in DNA: TGTGCCAGTACCCTAGACAGATCCACAGATACGCAGTATTTT. Protein product: CASTLDRSTDTQYF.

The rearrangement uses TRBV19 and TRBJ1-2, with D unresolved. From germline, CDR1 is LNHDA and CDR2 SQIVND (reference sequence). V was shortened by 7 bases and J by 4 bases, with 16 bases between the two germline ends. The CDR3 is 14 amino acids. Written as DNA, the CDR3 is TGTGCCAGTACCACAACAAACTCGGGCTATGGCTACACCTTC. This encodes CASTTTNSGYGYTF.

The chain combines TRBV30 with TRBJ1-2; 7 bases agree with TRBD1. V trimming: 4 bases; J trimming: 5 bases; junction bases outside the gene matches: 7. CDR3 size: 13 residues. Germline assignment: CDR1 GTSNPN and CDR2 SVGIG (reference sequence). The CDR3 region is CAWTGGNGYGYTF. In nucleotides, the CDR3 is TGTGCCTGGACAGGGGGGAATGGATATGGCTACACCTTC.

The chain uses TRBV28 and TRBJ2-3; 8 positions agree with TRBD1. Germline V CDR1 and CDR2: MDHEN, SYDVKM. V lost 6 bases to trimming and J lost 3 bases; unmatched junction nucleotides: 8. This CDR3 is built from 15 residues. The CDR3 sequence: CASRPQGAPTDTQYF. For the CDR3, the DNA is TGTGCCAGCAGGCCCCAGGGGGCGCCGACAGATACGCAGTATTTT.

The chain has TRBV12-3 or TRBV12-4 and TRBJ2-3; D uncertain. CDR3 length: 13 residues. V shed 4 bases and J shed 0 bases, with 5 bases lying between them. CDR3 DNA sequence: TGTGCCAGCAGTTCGGTTAGCACAGATACGCAGTATTTT. Translating gives CASSSVSTDTQYF.

This clone was counted only a few times. The genes are TRBV5-1 and TRBJ2-2; 8 bases line up with TRBD1. The V gene's germline CDR1 is SGHRS and CDR2 YFSETQ. The CDR3 has 16 residues. J gave up 1 base and V 2 bases, and 4 bases lay outside the gene matches. In nucleotides, the CDR3 is TGCGCCAGCAGCTTAGGACAGGGTTTGAACACCGGGGAGCTGTTTTTT. Amino acid sequence: CASSLGQGLNTGELFF. The whole variable domain, remainder taken from reference TRBV5-1 and TRBJ2-2, is KAGVTQTPRYLIKTRGQQVTLSCSPISGHRSVSWYQQTPGQGLQFLFEYFSETQRNKGNFPGRFSGRQFSNSRSEMNVSTLELGDSALYLCASSLGQGLNTGELFFGEGSRLTVL.

The chain is built from TRBV28 and TRBJ1-6; D might be TRBD1 (6 bases). The CDR3 covers 16 residues. Germline V gene data show CDR1 as MDHEN and CDR2 as SYDVKM. The V and J ends lost 7 bases and 0 bases respectively, with 13 bases between them. For the CDR3, the DNA is TGTGCCAGCACCCGCGACAGGAGCTCCTATAATTCACCCCTCCACTTT. Amino acid sequence: CASTRDRSSYNSPLHF.

The gene calls are TRBV29-1 and TRBJ2-1; D not resolved. Germline lookup yields CDR1 SQVTM and CDR2 ANQGSEA. CDR3 length: 14 residues. The V end was cut by 1 base, the J end by 0 bases, with 7 bases between. The CDR3 DNA follows: TGCAGCGTTGAAGGCGGTAGCTCCTACAATGAGCAGTTCTTC. Translation gives CSVEGGSSYNEQFF.

The chain's CDR3 is CASSSGPTGGLNGYTF. The CDR3 nucleotides are TGTGCCAGCAGTTCCGGACCCACAGGGGGCTTGAATGGCTACACCTTC. The chain links TRBV27 to TRBJ1-2; the match to TRBD1 covers 9 bases. The CDR3 extends over 16 amino acids. CDR1 MNHEY and CDR2 SMNVEV come from the germline V gene (reference sequence). J gave up 6 bases and V 4 bases, and 12 bases lay outside the gene matches.

The genes are TRBV19 and TRBJ2-2; 8 bases line up with TRBD2. Germline V CDR1 and CDR2: LNHDA, SQIVND (reference sequence). The CDR3 has 22 amino acids. The trim removed 8 bases at V and 1 base at J, leaving 27 bases unmatched. CDR3 sequence: CASHPTRREWTSRERNTGELFF. The CDR3 DNA sequence: TGTGCCAGTCATCCAACACGTCGCGAATGGACTAGCCGCGAACGGAACACCGGGGAGCTGTTTTTT. Based on the CDR3 plus reference TRBV19 and TRBJ2-2, the full variable domain is DGGITQSPKYLFRKEGQNVTLSCEQNLNHDAMYWYRQDPGQGLRLIYYSQIVNDFQKGDIAEGYSVSREKKESFPLTVTSAQKNPTAFYLCASHPTRREWTSRERNTGELFFGEGSRLTVL.

The rearrangement uses TRBV28 and TRBJ2-5; D remains ambiguous. CDR1 and CDR2 from the germline V gene are MDHEN and SYDVKM. V lost 5 bases and J 3 bases, leaving 16 bases between the germline ends. This CDR3 contains 15 residues. This chain's CDR3 is CASSPPGLKKETQYF. CDR3 DNA: TGTGCCAGCAGTCCCCCCGGGTTGAAGAAAGAGACCCAGTACTTC. Based on the CDR3 plus reference TRBV28 and TRBJ2-5, the full variable domain is DVKVTQSSRYLVKRTGEKVFLECVQDMDHENMFWYRQDPGLGLRLIYFSYDVKMKEKGDIPEGYSVSREKKERFSLILESASTNQTSMYLCASSPPGLKKETQYFGPGTRLLVL.

The genes are TRBV3-1 (or the pseudogene TRBV3-2) and TRBJ2-1, with 9 bases matching TRBD2. This CDR3 contains 15 residues. The germline V gene has CDR1 LGHDT and CDR2 YNNKEL (reference sequence). Trimming at V came to 1 base and at J to 8 bases, leaving 6 bases not matched to a gene. The CDR3 DNA reads TGTGCCAGCAGCCAAGCGCGACTAGCGGTATATGAGCAGTTCTTC. Its translation is CASSQARLAVYEQFF.